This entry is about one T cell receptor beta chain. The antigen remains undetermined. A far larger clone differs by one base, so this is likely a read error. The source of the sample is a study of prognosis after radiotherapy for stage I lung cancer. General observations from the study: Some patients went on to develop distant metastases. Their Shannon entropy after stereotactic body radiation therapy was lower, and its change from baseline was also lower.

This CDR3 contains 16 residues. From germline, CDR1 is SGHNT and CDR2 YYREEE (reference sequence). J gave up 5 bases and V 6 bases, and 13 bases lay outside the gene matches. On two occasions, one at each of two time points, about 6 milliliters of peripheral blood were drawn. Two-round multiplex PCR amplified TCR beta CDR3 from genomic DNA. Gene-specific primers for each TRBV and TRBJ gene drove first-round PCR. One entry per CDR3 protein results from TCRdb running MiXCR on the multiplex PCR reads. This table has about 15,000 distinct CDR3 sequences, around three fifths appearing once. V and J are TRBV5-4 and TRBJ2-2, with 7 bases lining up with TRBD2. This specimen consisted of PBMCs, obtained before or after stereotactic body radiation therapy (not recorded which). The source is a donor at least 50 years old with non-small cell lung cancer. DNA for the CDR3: TGTGCCAGCATCTTCAGTACCTGGGGAGGGACCGGGGAGCTGTTTTTT. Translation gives CASIFSTWGGTGELFF. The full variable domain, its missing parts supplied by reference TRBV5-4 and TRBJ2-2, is ETGVTQSPTHLIKTRGQQVTLRCSSQSGHNTVSWYQQALGQGPQFIFQYYREEENGRGNFPPRFSGLQFPNYSSELNVNALELDDSALYLCASIFSTWGGTGELFFGEGSRLTVL.